This T cell receptor beta chain was recovered during a study of cytomegalovirus exposure and HLA in healthy donors. On the study more broadly: From HLA-typed donors, an early data release held around 80 million unique TCRs. The study, taken as a whole, reports: The study designated around 150 TCR beta chains cytomegalovirus-associated. In an earlier analysis, in several hundred donors, most V segments appeared productive either ~90% or ~30% of the time. In vitro data verified a few CMV-associated chains as specific for CMV antigens.

Germline V gene data show CDR1 as SGHNT and CDR2 as YENEEA. The CDR3 has 15 amino acids. With V trimmed by 6 bases and J by 0 bases, 6 bases remained unmatched. PCR used 60 Vbeta primers and 13 Jbeta primers. The protocol was immunoSEQ multiplex PCR, while the TCRdb copy is restricted to in-frame clones and leaves out a portion. This table has fewer than 120,000 clones, roughly 80% appearing once. Turning to this clone: Its target is unknown.

Specimen: PBMCs. The gene calls are TRBV11-3 and TRBJ2-3, with TRBD2 matching over 7 bases. The TCR was taken from a woman aged 25 to 39 in good health and CMV-seronegative. CDR3 loop: CASRASSGSTDTQYF. In DNA form, the CDR3 reads TGTGCCAGCAGGGCTTCTAGCGGTAGCACAGATACGCAGTATTTT.